One sample yielded the 21 T cell receptor beta chains listed below, sequenced in a study of CD8 T cells in ankylosing spondylitis. Study outcomes and limitations: Fewer than 10 highly homologous variants made up a TCR beta motif that seemed to typify ankylosing spondylitis blood.

TCRdb called the 5' RACE reads again in MiXCR, with one record for every CDR3 protein. The sample yields a few hundred thousand distinct CDR3 sequences, around 20% seen once. No antigen has been identified for these receptors. The sample consisted of blood, either unsorted or a sorted T cell fraction (not recorded which). The source of these receptors is a male donor with ankylosing spondylitis.

This clonotype was picked up one time. CDR3 sequence: CASSLSRDRRRPQHF. DNA of the CDR3: TGTGCCAGCAGCTTGTCCCGGGACAGGCGACGGCCCCAGCATTTT. The chain employs TRBV7-2 and TRBJ1-5; 8 bases fit TRBD1. With V trimmed by 3 bases and J by 9 bases, 10 bases remained unmatched. Germline V lookup: CDR1 SGHTA, CDR2 FQGNSA. The length of the CDR3 is 15 residues.

The table lists this clonotype with many counts. The rearrangement uses TRBV24-1 and TRBJ2-2; 7 nucleotides match TRBD2. The CDR3 runs to 16 residues. J lost 0 bases, V lost 3 bases, and 3 bases had no gene match. CDR1 and CDR2 from the germline V gene are KGHDR and SFDVKD. In nucleotides, the CDR3 is TGTGCCACCAGTGATCTGGGACTAACGAACACCGGGGAGCTGTTTTTT. Protein sequence: CATSDLGLTNTGELFF.

The V and J genes are TRBV5-1 and TRBJ2-1; 10 bases are shared with TRBD2. Germline V gene sequence: CDR1 SGHRS, CDR2 YFSETQ. Trimming cost V 0 bases and J 9 bases; bases outside gene matches: 12. The length of the CDR3 is 17 residues. This CDR3 is CASSLVLAGVSGVEQFF. The CDR3 DNA is TGCGCCAGCAGCTTGGTTCTAGCGGGAGTTAGTGGAGTTGAGCAGTTCTTC.

There are a few counts of this clonotype. The J gene is TRBJ2-7, the V gene TRBV12-3 or TRBV12-4; D is uncertain. Trimming left V 4 bases short and J 3 bases short, with 7 bases between. CDR3 length: 12 amino acids. CDR3 DNA sequence: TGTGCCAGCAGTTGGGATAACTACGAGCAGTACTTC. This sequence encodes CASSWDNYEQYF.

The CDR3 sequence: CASRGLAGGYNEQFF. DNA of the CDR3: TGTGCCAGCAGGGGACTAGCGGGAGGATACAATGAGCAGTTCTTC. The chain couples TRBV2 to TRBJ2-1; TRBD2 agrees at 15 bases. Germline V gene lookup returns CDR1 SNHLY and CDR2 FYNNEI. Losses at the gene ends were 6 bases for V and 4 bases for J; bases not matched to a gene: 1. CDR3 size: 15 residues. The whole variable domain, filled in from reference TRBV2 and TRBJ2-1, reads EPEVTQTPSHQVTQMGQEVILRCVPISNHLYFYWYRQILGQKVEFLVSFYNNEISEKSEIFDDQFSVERPDGSNFTLKIRSTKLEDSAMYFCASRGLAGGYNEQFFGPGTRLTVL.

This clonotype was seen many times. The gene calls are TRBV5-1 and TRBJ1-5; TRBD1 is a possible D gene (6 bases). Per germline, CDR1 SGHRS and CDR2 YFSETQ. This CDR3 contains 14 residues. Deletions cut 0 bases from V and 6 bases from J, with 10 bases between. The CDR3 coding sequence is TGCGCCAGCAGCTTGGCCCAGGGGAGTCAGCCCCAGCATTTT. This encodes CASSLAQGSQPQHF.

This clonotype has only a few counts. This likely comes from a read error, as the CDR3 has no conserved phenylalanine or tryptophan at its end. No DNA is shown, since the ends of the CDR3 on it are uncertain; the CDR3 is the one TCRdb lists. The V and J genes are TRBV7-2 and TRBJ2-1; the table assigns TRBD2, which was not confirmed against the DNA. The CDR3 extends over 13 residues, inclusive of both ends. The germline V gene has CDR1 SGHTA and CDR2 FQGNSA. The CDR3 sequence is CASSLASSGIHSL.

The chain uses TRBV5-1 and TRBJ2-3; TRBD1 or TRBD2 may be the D gene (5 bases each). V was trimmed by 0 bases and J by 0 bases, leaving 8 bases between them. This CDR3 comprises 15 residues. CDR1 and CDR2 (germline): SGHRS, YFSETQ. CDR3 in DNA: TGCGCCAGCAGCTTGGGGGACCCGAGCACAGATACGCAGTATTTT. It encodes CASSLGDPSTDTQYF.

The V gene is TRBV6-1, the J gene TRBJ1-5; 8 nucleotides line up with TRBD1. Germline values: CDR1 MNHNS, CDR2 SASEGT. This CDR3 region has 14 residues. Unmatched junction bases numbered 7, after V lost 5 bases and J lost 7 bases. CDR3 region: CASSQGAGAQPQHF. For the CDR3, the DNA is TGTGCCAGCAGTCAGGGGGCTGGGGCCCAGCCCCAGCATTTT.

The genes are TRBV3-1 and TRBJ2-7; possibly TRBD2 for D (6 bases). This CDR3 is built from 13 residues. Germline V gene lookup returns CDR1 LGHDT and CDR2 YNNKEL (reference sequence). Trimming pared 4 bases from V and 7 bases from J, leaving 14 bases between. This CDR3 is CASSLLAGREQYF. In DNA form, the CDR3 reads TGTGCCAGCAGCCTACTGGCGGGGAGGGAGCAGTACTTC.

The chain recombines TRBV6-1 with TRBJ2-6; D not certain. V lost 2 bases and J 2 bases, leaving 16 bases between the germline ends. Per the germline V gene, CDR1 is MNHNS and CDR2 is SASEGT. The CDR3 has 18 residues. The CDR3, as DNA: TGTGCCAGCAGTGAATTAGGCGCTCTACGGCCTGGGGCCAACGTCCTGACTTTC. Residues: CASSELGALRPGANVLTF.

This clonotype was counted ten times or more. This rearrangement joins TRBV27 to TRBJ1-5; no firm D call. The CDR3 spans 14 residues. V was clipped by 5 bases and J by 0 bases, with 8 bases between them. In germline, CDR1 is MNHEY, CDR2 SMNVEV (reference sequence). CDR3 nucleotide sequence: TGTGCCAGCAGTCCAAGAGATAGCAATCAGCCCCAGCATTTT. Protein sequence: CASSPRDSNQPQHF.

V is TRBV5-6 and J is TRBJ1-5; no clear D. V dropped 0 bases and J dropped 1 base, with 8 bases sitting between them. This CDR3 has 15 amino acids. Germline lookup yields CDR1 SGHDT and CDR2 YYEEEE. CDR3 sequence: CASSLGPLSNQPQHF. The CDR3 nucleotides are TGTGCCAGCAGCTTGGGACCGCTAAGCAATCAGCCCCAGCATTTT.

This clonotype has only a few counts. This rearrangement joins TRBV12-3 or TRBV12-4 to TRBJ2-5; 7 bases fit TRBD1. V dropped 0 bases and J dropped 6; count of bases not matched to a gene: 25. The CDR3 totals 21 residues. The CDR3 sequence is CASSLALQGVRTNPNRKTQYF. CDR3 in DNA: TGTGCCAGCAGTTTAGCGCTCCAGGGGGTAAGGACGAACCCGAACCGAAAGACCCAGTACTTC.

This clonotype was observed a few times. The V call is TRBV29-1, the J call TRBJ2-7, with 8 positions matching TRBD1. After removal of 6 bases from V and 2 bases from J, the junction contained 6 bases not matched to a gene. The CDR3 length is 13 residues. CDR1 and CDR2 (germline): SQVTM, ANQGSEA. The CDR3 loop reads CSVRQGSAYEQYF. The CDR3 nucleotides read TGCAGCGTCCGACAGGGGTCCGCCTACGAGCAGTACTTC.

The chain uses TRBV7-2 and TRBJ1-1, with D possibly being TRBD1 (5 bases). There are 16 residues in the CDR3. The ends were cut back, 5 bases at V and 3 bases at J, with 19 bases in the middle. Germline CDR1 SGHTA, CDR2 FQGNSA. CDR3 sequence: CASSGTVWAKYTEAFF. Here the CDR3 DNA reads TGTGCCAGCAGCGGGACGGTGTGGGCTAAGTACACTGAAGCTTTCTTT.

The genes are TRBV7-2 and TRBJ2-3; a weak D match, TRBD2 (6 bases). V dropped 0 bases and J dropped 6 bases, with 13 bases sitting between them. Germline assignment: CDR1 SGHTA and CDR2 FQGNSA. The CDR3 length is 15 residues. For the CDR3, the DNA is TGTGCCAGCAGCTTAGCGCGAGCGGGCGGTGATACGCAGTATTTT. Its translation: CASSLARAGGDTQYF.

This clonotype turned up a few times. The rearrangement uses TRBV24-1 and TRBJ2-1, with D perhaps TRBD1 or TRBD2 (7 bases each). CDR3 size: 19 residues. The V end lost 8 bases, the J end lost 0 bases, and 25 bases lay between the germline ends. Germline CDR1 KGHDR, CDR2 SFDVKD. The CDR3 here is CATMGRGRGSFVSYNEQFF. CDR3 sequence (DNA): TGTGCCACCATGGGGAGGGGCAGGGGGTCTTTTGTCTCCTACAATGAGCAGTTCTTC.

This clonotype has more than one count but fewer than ten. This sequence joins TRBV10-3 and TRBJ2-2, with unresolved D. Germline assignment: CDR1 ENHRY and CDR2 SYGVKD. CDR3 length equals 14 residues. With 6 bases removed from V and 4 bases from J, the gap between germline ends came to 12 bases. The CDR3 protein is CAISGSGGTGELFF. CDR3 nucleotide sequence: TGTGCCATCAGCGGGTCAGGTGGCACCGGGGAGCTGTTTTTT.

Only a few counts were recorded for this clonotype. This chain uses TRBV4-2 with TRBJ2-7, with D possibly matching TRBD2 (5 bases). V lost 3 bases and J 6 bases, leaving 12 bases between the germline ends. In germline, CDR1 is LGHNA, CDR2 YNFKEQ. There are 13 residues in the CDR3. In nucleotides, the CDR3 is TGTGCCAGCAGCCAGCCCACTAGGGTCGAGCAGTACTTC. Amino acids: CASSQPTRVEQYF.

The rearrangement uses TRBV29-1 and TRBJ2-5; D is possibly TRBD1 (6 bases). The length of the CDR3 is 12 residues. CDR1 SQVTM and CDR2 ANQGSEA come from the germline V gene. Trimming pared 0 bases from V and 4 bases from J, leaving 6 bases between. CDR3 nucleotide sequence: TGCAGCGTTGAAGAGGGGGCAGAGACCCAGTACTTC. Translating it yields CSVEEGAETQYF. Based on the CDR3 plus reference TRBV29-1 and TRBJ2-5, the full variable domain is SAVISQKPSRDICQRGTSLTIQCQVDSQVTMMFWYRQQPGQSLTLIATANQGSEATYESGFVIDKFPISRPNLTFSTLTVSNMSPEDSSIYLCSVEEGAETQYFGPGTRLLVL.